The entry that follows covers one T cell receptor beta chain sequence. The antigen it recognizes is unknown. No much larger clone exists at a distance of one base, and base qualities are not known. TCR CDR3 regions were amplified from genomic DNA by multiplex PCR using the deep immunoSEQ assay. Genomic DNA extracted from each cell subset was distributed evenly over all wells of several immunoSEQ 96-well plates, and each plate served as one replicate. For unsorted PBMC, each replicate PCR was loaded with approximately 300 ng genomic DNA, equivalent to roughly 31,000 T cell genomes. Genomic DNA from unsorted PBMC was sequenced over ten immunoSEQ deep assay plates. The purified libraries were quantified using a Qubit 3.0 fluorometer, sized with a Bioanalyzer 2100, and then quantified again using the KAPA Library Quantification kit. Every immunoSEQ 96-well plate was sequenced on a dedicated single-read 150-cycle Illumina NextSeq 550 flow cell. In the original analysis: Because the immunoSEQ output held only junctional sequences and lacked quality scores, the filtering could not match the filtering applied to full-length reads. Sequences were annotated with PyIR, a Python wrapper for IgBLAST v1.9, using IMGT germline references to assign V/J genes and CDR3. Reads with weak V/J assignments (E-value above 1e-6), missing CDR3, stop codons, out-of-frame junctions, or ambiguous translated residues were removed. V3J clonotypes were defined as sequences sharing an identical inferred V gene, J gene, and CDR3 amino acid sequence. The percentage overlap between two repertoires was calculated by dividing the number of shared unique clonotypes by the size of the smaller repertoire. Repertoire richness was assessed with RTK rarefaction, the Chao1 estimator, and Recon v2.1 estimates of unobserved clonotypes. The clones in this table, taken by TCRdb from immuneACCESS, are in-frame only. Not every clone is retained; where verified, under half of the shortfall comes from an unresolved V gene, and the cause of the rest is unknown. V, J and clone size were drawn from that table, and D and trimming were deduced from the DNA. A total of around 480,000 clones appear in this sample, about 80% of them only once. The ten top clones hold around 13% of the sample.

The donors were healthy, HIV-negative adults who had no recently reported acute infections or vaccinations. Only Caucasian adults living in Nashville, Tennessee, USA were represented among the donors. For unsorted samples, tens of millions of PBMCs were counted and genomic DNA was extracted with the QIAamp DNA Blood Mini kit. Blood was collected by leukapheresis, and PBMCs were isolated by Ficoll-Histopaque density gradient centrifugation and then cryopreserved in liquid nitrogen vapor phase. This specimen belongs to a study of shared clonotypes between healthy human individuals (dated by TCRdb to 2019 to 2021). Study-level background: The cohort comprised two women and a few men aged 18 to 49 years. To estimate repertoire size and how much clonotype sharing occurs between individuals, the study deeply sequenced the blood TCR repertoires of about five healthy adults. Libraries were prepared and TCR repertoires were sequenced by different laboratories using diverse techniques, in order to increase sequencing depth and limit assay-specific biases. Per donor, leukapheresis produced somewhere between about 0.8 and 9.5 billion PBMCs. The investigation overall reported the following: Because the study included only a small number of donors, the genetic and exposure-history diversity represented was limited. Pairwise subsampling indicated that sequencing depth was expected to affect the degree of clonotype sharing among donors. Sampling was restricted to blood, and TCR repertoires in tissues likely differ from the TCR repertoires found in blood.

CDR1 is given as MNHNS and CDR2 as SASEGT, both from the germline V gene. Cut back by 3 bases and 0 bases, the V and J ends lie 12 bases apart. The CDR3 numbers 16 residues from cysteine through phenylalanine. Kept here is only the CDR3 DNA, which spans 48 bases and is read in frame from base 1. The source material was PBMCs. The chain couples TRBV6-1 to TRBJ2-1; confidence is insufficient to name the D gene. This sequence was found in a woman between 40 and 50 years old in good health. Some clones in this sample may be carry-over from other donors' samples. The DNA is as follows: TGTGCCAGCAGTGACCGACTGGCCAGCTCCTACAATGAGCAGTTCTTC. Its coded protein is CASSDRLASSYNEQFF.